This T cell receptor (beta chain) appears in the sequencing data of a study of T cells in localized non-small cell lung cancer. The V gene lost 6 bases and the J gene lost 0 bases, with 18 bases spanning the gap. The CDR3 covers 18 residues. Per the germline V gene, CDR1 is PRHDT and CDR2 is FYEKMQ (reference sequence). Assay: immunoSEQ multiplex PCR; the TCRdb copy retains only in-frame clones and omits some. This sample has about 40,000 clones, with about 86% found just once. The material was peripheral blood, obtained before any cancer treatment. This TCR derives from a man between 40 and 69 years old with stage I lung adenocarcinoma. This chain uses TRBV13 with TRBJ2-6, with a tentative D call TRBD2 (5 bases). The CDR3 is CASSYMSRGSSGANVLTF. In DNA form, the CDR3 reads TGTGCCAGCAGTTATATGTCTAGAGGGAGCTCTGGGGCCAACGTCCTGACTTTC. The whole variable domain, remainder taken from reference TRBV13 and TRBJ2-6, is AAGVIQSPRHLIKEKRETATLKCYPIPRHDTVYWYQQGPGQDPQFLISFYEKMQSDKGSIPDRFSAQQFSDYHSELNMSSLELGDSALYFCASSYMSRGSSGANVLTFGAGSRLTVL.